Listed below are T cell receptor beta chains from one sample, sequenced in a study of blood T cell repertoires in COVID-19. Measured with immunoSEQ multiplex PCR; TCRdb has only the in-frame clones, and not every one. This sample has 250,000 to 300,000 clones, with more than 80% found just once. The sample comprised peripheral blood. These receptors were taken from a woman in her fifties or sixties with COVID-19, enrolled during active disease. CDR3s include the opening cysteine and the closing phenylalanine or tryptophan. The order of the fields is clone size, J gene, V gene, D gene, CDR3 protein, CDR3 DNA. A D gene is named only where the DNA matches it firmly. Expanded clones get a size class; other rows say once, few or many, or leave the size out.

abundance: -; j_gene: TRBJ2-5; v_gene: TRBV10-3; d_gene: TRBD1; CDR3aa: CAIGGQELETQYF; CDR3nt: TGTGCCATAGGGGGACAGGAGCTTGAGACCCAGTACTTC
abundance: -; j_gene: TRBJ2-1; v_gene: TRBV19; d_gene: TRBD2; CDR3aa: CASRRSDGTKGEQFF; CDR3nt: TGTGCCAGTAGGAGGTCCGACGGGACTAAGGGTGAGCAGTTCTTC
abundance: -; j_gene: TRBJ1-1; v_gene: TRBV19; d_gene: TRBD1; CDR3aa: CASSIRPGGNTEAFF; CDR3nt: TGTGCCAGTAGTATTCGTCCAGGGGGGAACACTGAAGCTTTCTTT
abundance: -; j_gene: TRBJ1-3; v_gene: TRBV21-1; d_gene: -; CDR3aa: CASSANGTKLLTLGNTIYF; CDR3nt: TGTGCCAGCAGCGCCAACGGGACAAAACTTTTAACTCTTGGAAACACCATATATTTT
abundance: -; j_gene: TRBJ2-7; v_gene: TRBV5-1; d_gene: -; CDR3aa: CASSLNHGGAGSSYEQYF; CDR3nt: TGCGCCAGCAGCTTAAATCACGGGGGAGCAGGGAGCTCCTACGAGCAGTACTTC
abundance: -; j_gene: TRBJ1-2; v_gene: TRBV20-1; d_gene: -; CDR3aa: CSARSDYGYTF; CDR3nt: TGCAGTGCTAGATCAGACTATGGCTACACCTTC
abundance: -; j_gene: TRBJ1-1; v_gene: TRBV6-6; d_gene: -; CDR3aa: CASSYLTGEAFF; CDR3nt: TGTGCCAGCAGCTACTTAACGGGAGAAGCTTTCTTT
abundance: -; j_gene: TRBJ2-1; v_gene: TRBV18; d_gene: TRBD2; CDR3aa: CASSPPGLAGGYNEQFF; CDR3nt: TGTGCCAGCTCACCACCTGGCCTAGCGGGAGGGTACAATGAGCAGTTCTTC
abundance: -; j_gene: TRBJ1-2; v_gene: TRBV30; d_gene: -; CDR3aa: CAWSVEGHYGYTF; CDR3nt: TGTGCCTGGAGTGTGGAGGGCCACTATGGCTACACCTTC
abundance: -; j_gene: TRBJ1-3; v_gene: TRBV14; d_gene: -; CDR3aa: CASSQLSYGNTIYF; CDR3nt: TGTGCCAGCAGCCAGTTGTCCTATGGAAACACCATATATTTT
abundance: -; j_gene: TRBJ1-2; v_gene: TRBV30; d_gene: TRBD1; CDR3aa: CAWRGGDRGHSGYTF; CDR3nt: TGTGCCTGGAGGGGCGGGGACAGGGGGCATTCTGGCTACACCTTC
abundance: -; j_gene: TRBJ2-2; v_gene: TRBV5-1; d_gene: TRBD1; CDR3aa: CASSLAPIGTGRNTGELFF; CDR3nt: TGCGCCAGCAGCTTGGCCCCGATTGGGACAGGGCGGAACACCGGGGAGCTGTTTTTT
abundance: once; j_gene: TRBJ2-7; v_gene: TRBV20-1; d_gene: TRBD2; CDR3aa: CSASPSGPYEQYF; CDR3nt: TGCAGTGCTAGTCCTAGCGGACCCTACGAGCAGTACTTC
abundance: -; j_gene: TRBJ2-1; v_gene: TRBV18; d_gene: TRBD1; CDR3aa: CASSPGRGRQGNNEQFF; CDR3nt: TGTGCCAGCTCACCGGGCAGGGGGCGCCAAGGCAACAATGAGCAGTTCTTC
abundance: -; j_gene: TRBJ1-1; v_gene: TRBV19; d_gene: -; CDR3aa: CASSISPDNEAFF; CDR3nt: TGTGCCAGTAGTATTTCCCCAGATAATGAAGCTTTCTTT
abundance: -; j_gene: TRBJ1-5; v_gene: TRBV15; d_gene: -; CDR3aa: CATSREGTDYQPQHF; CDR3nt: TGTGCCACCAGCAGAGAGGGGACTGACTATCAGCCCCAGCATTTT
abundance: once; j_gene: TRBJ1-3; v_gene: TRBV19; d_gene: -; CDR3aa: CASSIRHASSGNTIYF; CDR3nt: TGTGCCAGTAGTATTAGGCACGCTAGCTCTGGAAACACCATATATTTT
abundance: -; j_gene: TRBJ1-3; v_gene: TRBV20-1; d_gene: -; CDR3aa: CSGGAGNTIYF; CDR3nt: TGCAGTGGGGGAGCTGGAAACACCATATATTTT
abundance: -; j_gene: TRBJ2-7; v_gene: TRBV29-1; d_gene: TRBD2; CDR3aa: CSVEGLAGVHRQTSDSYEQYF; CDR3nt: TGCAGCGTTGAAGGACTAGCGGGAGTTCACCGCCAAACTTCCGACTCCTACGAGCAGTACTTC
abundance: -; j_gene: TRBJ2-3; v_gene: TRBV7-2; d_gene: TRBD1; CDR3aa: CASSLQGAAGADTQYF; CDR3nt: TGTGCCAGCAGCTTACAGGGGGCCGCTGGGGCAGATACGCAGTATTTT
abundance: -; j_gene: TRBJ1-4; v_gene: TRBV5-6; d_gene: TRBD1; CDR3aa: CASSFRQGRTEKLFF; CDR3nt: TGTGCCAGCAGCTTTAGACAGGGGAGGACCGAAAAACTGTTTTTT
abundance: -; j_gene: TRBJ2-7; v_gene: TRBV7-8; d_gene: TRBD2; CDR3aa: CASSSRLAAAYEQYF; CDR3nt: TGTGCCAGCAGCTCCCGACTAGCGGCCGCCTACGAGCAGTACTTC
abundance: -; j_gene: TRBJ1-4; v_gene: TRBV5-6; d_gene: TRBD1; CDR3aa: CASSRTGQGDNEKLFF; CDR3nt: TGTGCCAGCAGCAGGACCGGACAGGGGGATAATGAAAAACTGTTTTTT
abundance: -; j_gene: TRBJ2-7; v_gene: TRBV9; d_gene: TRBD2; CDR3aa: CASSKTPGTSGRHRYEQYF; CDR3nt: TGTGCCAGCAGCAAAACTCCCGGGACTAGCGGGAGGCACCGATACGAGCAGTACTTC
abundance: -; j_gene: TRBJ1-5; v_gene: TRBV5-6; d_gene: -; CDR3aa: CASSFRGSNQPQHF; CDR3nt: TGTGCCAGCAGCTTCAGGGGAAGCAATCAGCCCCAGCATTTT
abundance: -; j_gene: TRBJ2-7; v_gene: TRBV20-1; d_gene: -; CDR3aa: CSAGWRYEQYF; CDR3nt: TGCAGTGCCGGGTGGAGATACGAGCAGTACTTC
abundance: -; j_gene: TRBJ1-1; v_gene: TRBV7-8; d_gene: -; CDR3aa: CASSLGDSRHTEAFF; CDR3nt: TGTGCCAGCAGCTTAGGTGATAGCCGTCACACTGAAGCTTTCTTT
abundance: -; j_gene: TRBJ1-1; v_gene: TRBV10-3; d_gene: -; CDR3aa: CATLQPTAGNTEAFF; CDR3nt: TGTGCCACCTTACAGCCGACCGCCGGGAACACTGAAGCTTTCTTT
abundance: -; j_gene: TRBJ2-1; v_gene: TRBV6-1; d_gene: -; CDR3aa: CASREAGWGYNEQFF; CDR3nt: TGTGCCAGCCGTGAGGCGGGATGGGGTTACAATGAGCAGTTCTTC
abundance: -; j_gene: TRBJ1-3; v_gene: TRBV27; d_gene: -; CDR3aa: CASKIQGTSGNTIYF; CDR3nt: TGTGCCAGCAAGATCCAGGGTACGTCTGGAAACACCATATATTTT
abundance: -; j_gene: TRBJ2-7; v_gene: TRBV2; d_gene: TRBD2; CDR3aa: CASSEFLAGPYEQYF; CDR3nt: TGTGCCAGCAGTGAGTTCCTAGCGGGACCCTACGAGCAGTACTTC
abundance: -; j_gene: TRBJ2-2; v_gene: TRBV7-2; d_gene: -; CDR3aa: CASSFISANTGELFF; CDR3nt: TGTGCCAGCAGCTTCATCAGCGCGAACACCGGGGAGCTGTTTTTT
abundance: -; j_gene: TRBJ2-5; v_gene: TRBV27; d_gene: -; CDR3aa: CASSRWGQGETQYF; CDR3nt: TGTGCCAGCAGCCGCTGGGGCCAGGGCGAGACCCAGTACTTC
abundance: -; j_gene: TRBJ2-7; v_gene: TRBV6-5; d_gene: TRBD2; CDR3aa: CASSPTPSGRSEQYF; CDR3nt: TGTGCCAGCAGTCCCACCCCTAGCGGGAGGTCCGAGCAGTACTTC
abundance: -; j_gene: TRBJ2-3; v_gene: TRBV19; d_gene: TRBD2; CDR3aa: CASSIRASGLGTDTQYF; CDR3nt: TGTGCCAGTAGTATTAGGGCTAGCGGTTTGGGCACAGATACGCAGTATTTT
abundance: -; j_gene: TRBJ1-1; v_gene: TRBV14; d_gene: TRBD1; CDR3aa: CASSLQGVTEAFF; CDR3nt: TGTGCCAGCAGCCTTCAGGGGGTCACTGAAGCTTTCTTT
abundance: -; j_gene: TRBJ2-7; v_gene: TRBV16; d_gene: TRBD1; CDR3aa: CASSPRGTGDYEQYF; CDR3nt: TGTGCCAGCAGCCCTAGAGGGACAGGGGACTACGAGCAGTACTTC
abundance: -; j_gene: TRBJ2-5; v_gene: TRBV11-3; d_gene: -; CDR3aa: CASSATNRDMAGSETQYF; CDR3nt: TGTGCCAGCAGCGCCACGAACCGGGACATGGCTGGGTCGGAGACCCAGTACTTC
abundance: -; j_gene: TRBJ1-1; v_gene: TRBV7-9; d_gene: TRBD1; CDR3aa: CASSLATWDRLNRSTEAFF; CDR3nt: TGTGCCAGCAGCTTAGCGACGTGGGACAGGCTGAATCGAAGCACTGAAGCTTTCTTT
abundance: -; j_gene: TRBJ2-1; v_gene: TRBV9; d_gene: TRBD2; CDR3aa: CASSDSSSGRVNEQFF; CDR3nt: TGTGCCAGCAGTGACTCTTCTAGCGGGAGGGTGAATGAGCAGTTCTTC
abundance: few; j_gene: TRBJ1-5; v_gene: TRBV30; d_gene: -; CDR3aa: CAWKDRGNQPQHF; CDR3nt: TGTGCCTGGAAGGACAGAGGCAATCAGCCCCAGCATTTT
abundance: -; j_gene: TRBJ1-5; v_gene: TRBV5-5; d_gene: TRBD1; CDR3aa: CASAKQNAGGRQPQHF; CDR3nt: TGTGCCAGCGCCAAACAGAACGCAGGGGGCCGACAGCCCCAGCATTTT
abundance: -; j_gene: TRBJ1-2; v_gene: TRBV29-1; d_gene: TRBD1; CDR3aa: CSAETGALFTFNYGYTF; CDR3nt: TGCAGCGCCGAAACAGGGGCCCTCTTTACTTTTAACTATGGCTACACCTTC
abundance: once; j_gene: TRBJ2-7; v_gene: TRBV15; d_gene: -; CDR3aa: CATSGRLDYEQYF; CDR3nt: TGTGCCACCAGCGGGCGACTAGATTACGAGCAGTACTTC
abundance: -; j_gene: TRBJ2-5; v_gene: TRBV11-3; d_gene: TRBD1; CDR3aa: CASSSTGGGWQETQYF; CDR3nt: TGTGCCAGCAGCTCTACAGGGGGCGGCTGGCAAGAGACCCAGTACTTC
abundance: -; j_gene: TRBJ2-3; v_gene: TRBV29-1; d_gene: -; CDR3aa: CSAPGGSNTDTQYF; CDR3nt: TGCAGCGCCCCCGGGGGTTCCAACACAGATACGCAGTATTTT
abundance: -; j_gene: TRBJ1-1; v_gene: TRBV11-3; d_gene: -; CDR3aa: CASSLGRGAAFF; CDR3nt: TGTGCCAGCAGCCTTGGGAGGGGGGCGGCTTTCTTT